The 27 T cell receptor beta chains in this list originate from one sample, sequenced in a study of human T cells and chemical hapten exposure (dated by TCRdb to the early 2020s). The time point tag for this specimen amounts to: patch test 1, 2 weeks after DPC sensitization. In light of the paper, this sample's treatment or condition label describes: therapeutic diphenylcyclopropenone sensitization with weekly scalp DPC. Libraries were made using RACE. Sequenced on a NextSeq 500. Starting from the raw public reads, TCRdb applied fastp trimming at Q25, assembled clones with MiXCR and retained in-frame beta chains. Entries are consolidated by CDR3 protein sequence, retaining the most common genes and DNA. This sample has more than 80,000 distinct CDR3 sequences in its table, and about 6.8% of those were observed once. The ten most abundant clones make up about 1.6% of the sample. Specimen: whole blood, collected in connection with sensitization to the hapten diphenylcyclopropenone (DPC). The receptors here all came from a woman under 40 with alopecia areata. Some clones in this sample may be carry-over from other donors' samples.

This clonotype was recorded a few times. The chain uses TRBV7-8 and TRBJ1-5; TRBD1 matches at 9 bases. The CDR3 is 14 amino acids. With 7 bases clipped from V and 7 bases from J, the junction kept 8 bases outside the gene matches. Germline V gene sequence: CDR1 SGHVS, CDR2 FQNEAQ. The DNA for the CDR3 is TGTGCCAGCAACCTACAGGGGGCAAGGCAGCCCCAGCATTTT. Protein sequence: CASNLQGARQPQHF. The entire variable domain, with the rest obtained from reference TRBV7-8 and TRBJ1-5, is as follows: GAGVSQSPRYKVAKRGQDVALRCDPISGHVSLFWYQQALGQGPEFLTYFQNEAQLDKSGLPSDRFFAERPEGSVSTLKIQRTQQEDSAVYLCASNLQGARQPQHFGDGTRLSIL.

As concerns this clonotype: This may come from a read error, since a much larger clone is one base off. The rearrangement links TRBV7-2 to TRBJ1-3; TRBD1 aligns across 8 bases. This CDR3 is 13 amino acids long. CDR1 and CDR2 from the germline V gene are SGHTA and FQGNSA. Here the CDR3 DNA reads TGTGCCAGCCGGCAGGGGGCTGGAAAAACCATATATTTT. Translated: CASRQGAGKTIYF.

The chain combines TRBV18 with TRBJ2-1, with D unresolved. From germline, CDR1 is KGHSH and CDR2 LQKENI. This CDR3 has 11 residues. V was cut by 6 bases and J by 8 bases, with 8 bases left in between. In DNA, the CDR3 is TGTGCCAGCTCCGCGAGAGATGAGCAGTTCTTC. It yields the protein CASSARDEQFF.

The chain combines TRBV25-1 with TRBJ1-2; 9 nucleotides agree with TRBD1. Germline V gene data show CDR1 as MGHDK and CDR2 as SYGVNS. V trimming: 0 bases; J trimming: 7 bases; junction bases outside the gene matches: 9. The CDR3 is made up of 16 amino acids. The CDR3 loop is CASSEYNGGQGGGYTF. The CDR3 nucleotides are TGTGCCAGCAGTGAATATAATGGGGGACAGGGAGGTGGCTACACCTTC.

This chain connects TRBV6-1 to TRBJ2-7, with TRBD1 identical over 10 bases. The CDR3 contains 15 residues. Germline-derived CDR1 and CDR2 are MNHNS and SASEGT. Trimming at V came to 6 bases and at J to 0 bases, leaving 5 bases not matched to a gene. The CDR3 DNA reads TGTGCCAGCAGGAGGGACAGGGGTTTCTCCTACGAGCAGTACTTC. This codes for CASRRDRGFSYEQYF.

This clonotype has a handful of counts. The CDR3 DNA reads as TGCGCCAGCAGTAATAGGGCCTCAGATACGCAGTATTTT. It specifies CASSNRASDTQYF. The chain has TRBV5-1 and TRBJ2-3; D uncertain. Germline values: CDR1 SGHRS, CDR2 YFSETQ. The V end lost 5 bases, the J end lost 4 bases, and 11 bases lay between the germline ends. The CDR3 length is 13 residues.

The rearrangement uses TRBV6-1 and TRBJ2-1, with TRBD2 identical over 12 bases. Unmatched junction bases numbered 12, after V lost 6 bases and J lost 9 bases. The CDR3 has 16 amino acids. The germline V gene encodes CDR1 MNHNS and CDR2 SASEGT. The CDR3 region is CASSYGLAGFLIEQFF. The CDR3 region has the DNA TGTGCCAGCAGCTACGGACTAGCGGGGTTTTTAATTGAGCAGTTCTTC.

Only a few counts were recorded for this clonotype. J is TRBJ2-7 and V is TRBV29-1, with 7 bases fitting TRBD1. Germline V lookup: CDR1 SQVTM, CDR2 ANQGSEA. The CDR3 is 12 amino acids. V lost 7 bases and J lost 3; bases outside the gene matches: 6. The CDR3 coding sequence is TGCAGCGCCGGGGACAGTGTCTACGAGCAGTACTTC. Encoded protein: CSAGDSVYEQYF.

A few counts support this clonotype. The V gene is TRBV13, the J gene TRBJ1-3; D perhaps matches TRBD1 (6 bases). The germline CDR1 and CDR2 sequences are PRHDT and FYEKMQ (reference sequence). The ends were cut back, 5 bases at V and 3 bases at J, with 20 bases in the middle. The CDR3 covers 17 residues. DNA for the CDR3: TGTGCCAGCAGCCCGCCCCGAAACCCGGGACATGGAAACACCATATATTTT. Translated: CASSPPRNPGHGNTIYF.

At least ten counts were recorded for this clonotype. The CDR3 DNA follows: TGTGCCAGCAGAGGACAGGGGAAGAATGAGCAGTTCTTC. This encodes CASRGQGKNEQFF. This chain uses TRBV6-5 with TRBJ2-1, with 9 nucleotides matching TRBD1. The CDR3 is 13 amino acids. Trimming took 6 bases from V and 7 from J; bases not matched to a gene: 4. Germline V gene sequence: CDR1 MNHEY, CDR2 SVGAGI.

This clonotype has more than one count but fewer than ten. The gene calls are TRBV5-1 and TRBJ1-1; TRBD1 aligns across 9 bases. The CDR3 extends over 17 amino acids. J gave up 4 bases and V 4 bases, and 14 bases lay outside the gene matches. CDR1 and CDR2 (germline): SGHRS, YFSETQ. The CDR3 DNA follows: TGCGCCAGCAGCCAGGTCCCGGGACAGGGTTCGGTCACTGAAGCTTTCTTT. Amino acids: CASSQVPGQGSVTEAFF. The variable domain in full, completed from reference TRBV5-1 and TRBJ1-1, reads KAGVTQTPRYLIKTRGQQVTLSCSPISGHRSVSWYQQTPGQGLQFLFEYFSETQRNKGNFPGRFSGRQFSNSRSEMNVSTLELGDSALYLCASSQVPGQGSVTEAFFGQGTRLTVV.

This clonotype was counted ten times or more. The chain joins TRBV29-1 to TRBJ2-3, with 9 bases identical to TRBD2. This CDR3 is 17 amino acids long. Looked up from germline, CDR1 is SQVTM and CDR2 is ANQGSEA. V shed 7 bases, J shed 5 bases, and the junction held 19 bases outside the gene matches. The chain's CDR3 is CSGIRRAGGPPGDTQYF. Here the CDR3 DNA reads TGCAGCGGTATCCGGCGGGCGGGGGGGCCCCCCGGAGATACGCAGTATTTT.

This clonotype was seen at least ten times. The genes are TRBV10-3 and TRBJ1-1; D is perhaps TRBD1 (5 bases). Germline-derived CDR1 and CDR2 are ENHRY and SYGVKD. Trimming shortened V by 2 bases and J by 4 bases, and 14 bases separated the two germline ends. The CDR3 is made up of 15 amino acids. In DNA, the CDR3 is TGTGCCATCAGTGAGATAGGGGCTCGAGTCACTGAAGCTTTCTTT. Translated, it gives CAISEIGARVTEAFF.

This clonotype has ten or more counts. J is TRBJ2-2 and V is TRBV13; D gene uncertain. V dropped 2 bases and J dropped 1 base, with 8 bases sitting between them. Germline CDR1 is PRHDT and CDR2 is FYEKMQ (reference sequence). The CDR3 loop spans 15 amino acids. The CDR3 nucleotides read TGTGCCAGCAGCTTAATCCCAGGGAACACCGGGGAGCTGTTTTTT. Translated, it gives CASSLIPGNTGELFF. The whole variable domain, filled in from reference TRBV13 and TRBJ2-2, reads AAGVIQSPRHLIKEKRETATLKCYPIPRHDTVYWYQQGPGQDPQFLISFYEKMQSDKGSIPDRFSAQQFSDYHSELNMSSLELGDSALYFCASSLIPGNTGELFFGEGSRLTVL.

The chain employs TRBV12-3 or TRBV12-4 and TRBJ1-5; 8 bases match TRBD1. CDR3 length: 13 residues. The V and J ends lost 8 bases and 3 bases, in that order; junction bases with no gene match: 3. CDR3 DNA: TGTGCCAGCGCCCAGGGGGCCAATCAGCCCCAGCATTTT. Translating it yields CASAQGANQPQHF.

This clonotype was seen at least ten times. The rearrangement joins TRBV30 to TRBJ2-3; 8 bases agree with TRBD2. Trimming removed 0 bases from V and 14 bases from J; junction bases left unmatched: 10. The germline gives CDR1 GTSNPN, CDR2 SVGIG (reference sequence). The CDR3 totals 13 residues. CDR3 residues: CAWSVSGSGDPYF. Written as DNA, the CDR3 is TGTGCCTGGAGTGTATCGGGTAGCGGGGACCCGTATTTT.

This clonotype was seen more than once but under ten times. The V and J genes are TRBV7-2 and TRBJ1-6; D gene ambiguous. Trimming took off 2 bases at V and 6 bases at J, with 11 bases between the two ends. The CDR3 loop spans 15 amino acids. Germline V gene data show CDR1 as SGHTA and CDR2 as FQGNSA. The CDR3, as DNA: TGTGCCAGCAGCTTACGAGGGCAGATTAATTCACCCCTCCACTTT. Its protein is CASSLRGQINSPLHF. Complete variable domain (other parts from reference TRBV7-2 and TRBJ1-6): GAGVSQSPSNKVTEKGKDVELRCDPISGHTALYWYRQSLGQGLEFLIYFQGNSAPDKSGLPSDRFSAERTGGSVSTLTIQRTQQEDSAVYLCASSLRGQINSPLHFGNGTRLTVT.

This clonotype showed up just a few times. This chain connects TRBV19 to TRBJ1-5, with a possible D match to TRBD1 (5 bases). This CDR3 has 15 residues. V shed 7 bases and J shed 2 bases, with 15 bases lying between them. CDR1 and CDR2 from the germline V gene are LNHDA and SQIVND (reference sequence). The CDR3 nucleotides are TGTGCCAGTAACGGAGGGGATTCGGGCAATCAGCCCCAGCATTTT. Translation: CASNGGDSGNQPQHF.

This clonotype occurred many times. The chain is built from TRBV2 and TRBJ1-6, with D unclear. V gave up 2 bases and J gave up 8 bases, with 13 bases separating them. The CDR3 spans 15 residues. The germline CDR1 and CDR2 sequences are SNHLY and FYNNEI. The CDR3, as DNA: TGTGCCAGCAGTGAATTCGCCAGGACCGATTCACCCCTCCACTTT. Translation: CASSEFARTDSPLHF.

The V call is TRBV6-5, the J call TRBJ2-3; the D gene is possibly TRBD2 (6 bases). V dropped 5 bases and J dropped 0 bases, with 18 bases sitting between them. The CDR3 is 17 amino acids. Germline V gene data show CDR1 as MNHEY and CDR2 as SVGAGI. The CDR3 loop is CASSPPGTGTSTDTQYF. Here the CDR3 DNA reads TGTGCCAGCAGTCCACCCGGGACGGGGACTAGCACAGATACGCAGTATTTT.

The table lists this clonotype with many counts. The genes are TRBV5-6 and TRBJ2-6; no firm D call. Trimming took 0 bases from V and 1 from J, leaving 2 bases between them. This CDR3 contains 14 residues. Germline V gives CDR1 SGHDT, CDR2 YYEEEE. This CDR3 is CASSLGSGANVLTF. CDR3 nucleotide sequence: TGTGCCAGCAGCTTGGGATCTGGGGCCAACGTCCTGACTTTC.

This clonotype was recorded many times. The chain employs TRBV7-6 and TRBJ1-1; TRBD1 is a possible D gene (6 bases). V was shortened by 6 bases and J by 8 bases, with 19 bases between the two germline ends. The germline CDR1 and CDR2 sequences are SGHVS and FNYEAQ. The CDR3 extends over 14 amino acids. The CDR3 region is CASRTAGHQGEAFF. CDR3 nucleotides: TGTGCCAGCAGGACAGCGGGACATCAGGGCGAAGCTTTCTTT. The full variable domain, with the rest looked up from reference TRBV7-6 and TRBJ1-1, is GAGVSQSPRYKVTKRGQDVALRCDPISGHVSLYWYRQALGQGPEFLTYFNYEAQQDKSGLPNDRFSAERPEGSISTLTIQRTEQRDSAMYRCASRTAGHQGEAFFGQGTRLTVV.

This clonotype has a count of ten or more. The chain has TRBV6-6 and TRBJ2-1; D call uncertain. V was shortened by 2 bases and J by 0 bases, with 8 bases between the two germline ends. Germline CDR1 MNHNY, CDR2 SVGAGI (reference sequence). The CDR3 is 15 amino acids. The DNA for the CDR3 is TGTGCCAGCAGTTACGAGGAGAGCTCCTACAATGAGCAGTTCTTC. It encodes CASSYEESSYNEQFF.

On this clonotype: This clone may be a read error of a much larger clone one base away. In nucleotides, the CDR3 is TGCAGCGTTGAGGCTAGCGGGGGGGCAATGATCCCACGGTTCTTC. Its translation: CSVEASGGAMIPRFF. The chain has TRBV29-1 and TRBJ2-1, with TRBD2 matching 12 bases. The CDR3 has 15 amino acids. V was clipped by 3 bases and J by 15 bases; unmatched bases: 15. CDR1 SQVTM and CDR2 ANQGSEA come from the germline V gene.

This rearrangement joins TRBV6-6 to TRBJ2-1, with D possibly matching TRBD1 (6 bases). The germline V and J ends were trimmed by 4 bases and 8 bases, with 12 bases remaining between them. Germline values: CDR1 MNHNY, CDR2 SVGAGI (reference sequence). The CDR3 consists of 13 residues. CDR3: CASSWDINYEQFF. In DNA form, the CDR3 reads TGTGCCAGCAGTTGGGACATTAACTATGAGCAGTTCTTC.

The sample holds many counts of this clonotype. This sequence joins TRBV5-4 and TRBJ1-1, with 10 bases that match TRBD1. The CDR3 contains 17 residues. V trimming: 5 bases; J trimming: 5 bases; junction bases outside the gene matches: 15. Germline V gives CDR1 SGHNT, CDR2 YYREEE (reference sequence). The CDR3 reads CASRAAIDRGPVTEAFF. CDR3 DNA: TGTGCCAGCAGAGCCGCGATCGACAGGGGGCCGGTTACTGAAGCTTTCTTT.

This clonotype was seen a handful of times. The chain uses TRBV3-1 and TRBJ1-1; D is ambiguous. Germline CDR1 is LGHDT and CDR2 is YNNKEL (reference sequence). V was pared by 1 base and J by 0 bases, with 6 bases between. The CDR3 spans 14 residues. The CDR3 DNA follows: TGTGCCAGCAGCCAAGTCCTTCTGAACACTGAAGCTTTCTTT. Protein sequence: CASSQVLLNTEAFF.